A single sample gave rise to the 14 T cell receptor beta chains below, sequenced in a study of cytomegalovirus exposure and HLA in healthy donors. PCR involved 60 Vbeta and 13 Jbeta primers. The data were produced by immunoSEQ multiplex PCR, yet TCRdb's version contains in-frame clones alone and is incomplete. This sample yields 160,000 or so clones, of which around three quarters are seen a single time; roughly 1% belongs to the top ten. What was sequenced was PBMCs. These receptors were obtained from a woman in her thirties or forties in good health and CMV-seronegative.

The chain combines TRBV10-3 with TRBJ1-1; TRBD1 is a possible D gene (5 bases). This CDR3 has 11 residues. Germline CDR1 ENHRY, CDR2 SYGVKD. Trimming took 5 bases from V and 7 from J, leaving 8 bases between them. The DNA of the CDR3 is TGTGCCATCAGTTCTGACAGTGAAGCTTTCTTT. As protein: CAISSDSEAFF.

The rearrangement uses TRBV10-1 and TRBJ2-6; 7 nucleotides agree with TRBD2. The length of the CDR3 is 19 residues. The V gene's germline CDR1 is WNHNN and CDR2 SYGVQD (reference sequence). The junction had 11 bases not matched to a gene; V was cut back by 3 bases and J by 0 bases. The CDR3 nucleotides read TGCGCCAGCAGTGAAGGGAGGGACCCCGGGTCCTCTGGGGCCAACGTCCTGACTTTC. Its protein is CASSEGRDPGSSGANVLTF.

The V and J genes are TRBV7-6 and TRBJ2-1; 9 positions agree with TRBD1. This CDR3 contains 16 residues. The V segment lost 6 bases and the J segment 7 bases; nucleotides outside the gene matches: 13. Per germline, CDR1 SGHVS and CDR2 FNYEAQ. The CDR3: CASSPTGGGGGNEQFF. In nucleotides, the CDR3 is TGTGCCAGCAGTCCTACAGGGGGCGGAGGGGGGAATGAGCAGTTCTTC.

This clone was detected only a few times. This chain links TRBV7-8 with TRBJ1-2; D gene unclear. The CDR3 runs to 13 residues. CDR1 and CDR2 from the germline V gene are SGHVS and FQNEAQ. V was clipped by 7 bases and J by 0 bases, with 9 bases between them. DNA of the CDR3: TGTGCCAGCAATCAGGATTCTAACTATGGCTACACCTTC. The encoded protein is CASNQDSNYGYTF. Variable domain in full (rest from reference TRBV7-8 and TRBJ1-2): GAGVSQSPRYKVAKRGQDVALRCDPISGHVSLFWYQQALGQGPEFLTYFQNEAQLDKSGLPSDRFFAERPEGSVSTLKIQRTQQEDSAVYLCASNQDSNYGYTFGSGTRLTVV.

Of note for this clone: Distinct nucleotide sequences in the sample also encode this CDR3. The chain recombines TRBV5-1 with TRBJ2-3, with 7 bases matching TRBD1. The germline gives CDR1 SGHRS, CDR2 YFSETQ. This CDR3 spans 12 amino acids. Unmatched junction bases numbered 3, after V lost 7 bases and J lost 4 bases. Here the CDR3 DNA reads TGCGCCAGCCGGCAGGGGGCAGATACGCAGTATTTT. Residues: CASRQGADTQYF. The full variable domain, with the rest looked up from reference TRBV5-1 and TRBJ2-3, is KAGVTQTPRYLIKTRGQQVTLSCSPISGHRSVSWYQQTPGQGLQFLFEYFSETQRNKGNFPGRFSGRQFSNSRSEMNVSTLELGDSALYLCASRQGADTQYFGPGTRLTVL.

This clone was counted a few times. V gene TRBV11-3 combines with J gene TRBJ2-3, with TRBD2 identical over 7 bases. Looked up from germline, CDR1 is SGHNT and CDR2 is YENEEA. J was trimmed by 0 bases and V by 1 base; bases with no gene match: 4. The CDR3 spans 16 residues. The CDR3 loop is CASSLVLAASTDTQYF. DNA for the CDR3: TGTGCCAGCAGCTTAGTGCTAGCGGCTAGCACAGATACGCAGTATTTT.

V usage is TRBV7-6 and J usage is TRBJ2-7; D uncertain. The length of the CDR3 is 16 residues. The V end was cut by 4 bases, the J end by 1 base, with 17 bases between. Germline lookup yields CDR1 SGHVS and CDR2 FNYEAQ. CDR3 DNA sequence: TGTGCCAGCAGCTCGTACCAGACTGAGAGTTCCTACGAGCAGTACTTC. Translating gives CASSSYQTESSYEQYF.

The rearrangement joins TRBV5-6 to TRBJ1-5; TRBD1 might be the D (5 bases). The length of the CDR3 is 16 residues. Germline CDR1 SGHDT, CDR2 YYEEEE. With 3 bases removed from V and 3 bases from J, the gap between germline ends came to 16 bases. The chain's CDR3 is CASSSSLRGHNQPQHF. As DNA, the CDR3 is TGTGCCAGCAGCTCAAGTCTAAGGGGCCACAATCAGCCCCAGCATTTT.

The rearrangement uses TRBV6-5 and TRBJ1-1, with D tentatively TRBD1 (5 bases). Trimming took 6 bases from V and 5 from J, leaving 16 bases between them. Germline V gives CDR1 MNHEY, CDR2 SVGAGI. The CDR3 sequence is 14 residues long. Here the CDR3 DNA reads TGTGCCAGCAGCCCCGGTTATTCAGGGACTGAAGCTTTCTTT. Its translation: CASSPGYSGTEAFF.

This chain joins TRBV28 and TRBJ2-1; D might be TRBD2 (5 bases). Germline V gene data show CDR1 as MDHEN and CDR2 as SYDVKM. The CDR3 is 12 amino acids. V lost 6 bases to trimming and J lost 8 bases, with 11 bases between them. In DNA, the CDR3 is TGTGCCAGCAGCCAAAGCGGATATGAGCAGTTCTTC. It specifies CASSQSGYEQFF.

The rearrangement links TRBV5-1 to TRBJ2-5, with D possibly TRBD1 on 6 matching bases. The germline CDR1 and CDR2 sequences are SGHRS and YFSETQ. The CDR3 loop spans 16 amino acids. V was trimmed by 0 bases and J by 4 bases, leaving 16 bases between them. CDR3 in DNA: TGCGCCAGCAGCTTGGCCCGCCAGGGGAGTCGAGAGACCCAGTACTTC. This translates into CASSLARQGSRETQYF.

This chain's CDR3 is CASSGTGEDSGNTIYF. The DNA of the CDR3 is TGTGCCAGCAGCGGGACAGGGGAGGACTCTGGAAACACCATATATTTT. V and J are TRBV9 and TRBJ1-3; 9 bases are a match to TRBD1. CDR1 is SGDLS, CDR2 YYNGEE, per germline. Trimming removed 3 bases from V and 0 bases from J; junction bases left unmatched: 4. The CDR3 loop spans 16 amino acids. The full variable domain, rest sourced from reference TRBV9 and TRBJ1-3, is DSGVTQTPKHLITATGQRVTLRCSPRSGDLSVYWYQQSLDQGLQFLIQYYNGEERAKGNILERFSAQQFPDLHSELNLSSLELGDSALYFCASSGTGEDSGNTIYFGEGSWLTVV.

The chain links TRBV5-6 to TRBJ2-6, with a tentative D call TRBD1 (5 bases). The CDR3 is 16 residues long. Germline lookup yields CDR1 SGHDT and CDR2 YYEEEE. V shed 4 bases and J shed 0 bases, with 11 bases lying between them. The CDR3 is CASSRETVSGANVLTF. The CDR3 coding sequence is TGTGCCAGCAGCCGCGAGACAGTCTCTGGGGCCAACGTCCTGACTTTC.

The chain couples TRBV6-5 to TRBJ1-5, with 10 bases aligning to TRBD1. Germline lookup yields CDR1 MNHEY and CDR2 SVGAGI. CDR3 length: 15 residues. V trimming: 4 bases; J trimming: 2 bases; junction bases outside the gene matches: 2. CDR3 nucleotide sequence: TGTGCCAGCAGTTTAGGACAGGGGGGCAATCAGCCCCAGCATTTT. Residues: CASSLGQGGNQPQHF.